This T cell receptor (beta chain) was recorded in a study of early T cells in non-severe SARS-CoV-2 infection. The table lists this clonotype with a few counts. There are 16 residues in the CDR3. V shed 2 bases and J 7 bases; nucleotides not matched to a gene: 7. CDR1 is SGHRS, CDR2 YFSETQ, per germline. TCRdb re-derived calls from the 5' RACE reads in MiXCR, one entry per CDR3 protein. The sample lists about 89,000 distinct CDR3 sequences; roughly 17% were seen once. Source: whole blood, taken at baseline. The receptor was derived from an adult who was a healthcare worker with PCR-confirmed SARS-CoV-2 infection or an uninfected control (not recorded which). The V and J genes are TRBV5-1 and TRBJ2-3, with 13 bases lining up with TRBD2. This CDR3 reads CASSLLAGGPRNTQYF. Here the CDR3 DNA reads TGCGCCAGCAGCTTACTAGCGGGAGGGCCGCGGAATACGCAGTATTTT.